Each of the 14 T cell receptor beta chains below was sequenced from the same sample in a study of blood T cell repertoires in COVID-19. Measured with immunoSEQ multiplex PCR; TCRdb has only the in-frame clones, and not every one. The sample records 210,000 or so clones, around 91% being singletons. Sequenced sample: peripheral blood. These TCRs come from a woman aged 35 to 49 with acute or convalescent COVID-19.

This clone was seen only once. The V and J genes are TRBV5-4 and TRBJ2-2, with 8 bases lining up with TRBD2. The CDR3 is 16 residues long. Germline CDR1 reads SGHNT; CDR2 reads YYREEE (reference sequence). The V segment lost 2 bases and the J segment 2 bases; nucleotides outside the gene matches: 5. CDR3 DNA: TGTGCCAGCAGCTTCCTACGGGGGGGCAACACCGGGGAGCTGTTTTTT. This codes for CASSFLRGGNTGELFF.

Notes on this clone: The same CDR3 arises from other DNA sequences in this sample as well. The chain's CDR3 is CASSLAGGNQPQHF. DNA for the CDR3: TGTGCCAGCAGCTTAGCTGGCGGAAATCAGCCCCAGCATTTT. V usage is TRBV13 and J usage is TRBJ1-5; D not certain. Germline values: CDR1 PRHDT, CDR2 FYEKMQ (reference sequence). Trimming left V 1 base short and J 4 bases short, with 8 bases between. The CDR3 extends over 14 amino acids.

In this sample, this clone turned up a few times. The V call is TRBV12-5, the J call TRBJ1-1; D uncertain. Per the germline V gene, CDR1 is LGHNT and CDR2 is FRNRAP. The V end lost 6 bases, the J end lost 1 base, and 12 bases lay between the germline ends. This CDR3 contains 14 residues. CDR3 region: CASGRHQGNTEAFF. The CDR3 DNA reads TGTGCTAGTGGCCGACACCAAGGGAACACTGAAGCTTTCTTT.

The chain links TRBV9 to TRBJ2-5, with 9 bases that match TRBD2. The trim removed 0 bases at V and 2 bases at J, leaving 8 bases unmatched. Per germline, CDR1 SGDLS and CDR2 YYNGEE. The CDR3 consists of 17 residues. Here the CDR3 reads CASSVATSGGPQETQYF. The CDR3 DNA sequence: TGTGCCAGCAGCGTAGCTACAAGCGGGGGGCCTCAAGAGACCCAGTACTTC. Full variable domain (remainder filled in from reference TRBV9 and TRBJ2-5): DSGVTQTPKHLITATGQRVTLRCSPRSGDLSVYWYQQSLDQGLQFLIQYYNGEERAKGNILERFSAQQFPDLHSELNLSSLELGDSALYFCASSVATSGGPQETQYFGPGTRLLVL.

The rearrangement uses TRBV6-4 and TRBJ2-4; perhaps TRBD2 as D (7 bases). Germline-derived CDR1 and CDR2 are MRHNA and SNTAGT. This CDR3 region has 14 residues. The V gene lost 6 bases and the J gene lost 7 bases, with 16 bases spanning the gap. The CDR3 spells CASSPEGGGNIQYF. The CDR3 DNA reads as TGTGCCAGCAGCCCTGAGGGGGGAGGGAACATTCAGTACTTC.

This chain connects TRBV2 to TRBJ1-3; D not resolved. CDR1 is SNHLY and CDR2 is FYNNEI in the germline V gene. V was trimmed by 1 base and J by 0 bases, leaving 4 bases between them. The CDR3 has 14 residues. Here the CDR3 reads CASSEDSSGNTIYF. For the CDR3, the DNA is TGTGCCAGCAGTGAAGACAGCTCTGGAAACACCATATATTTT.

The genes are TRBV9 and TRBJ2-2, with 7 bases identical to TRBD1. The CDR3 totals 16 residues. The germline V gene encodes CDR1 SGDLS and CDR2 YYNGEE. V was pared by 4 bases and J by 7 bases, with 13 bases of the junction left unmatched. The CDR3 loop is CASSSQTGPSGGELFF. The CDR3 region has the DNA TGTGCCAGCAGCTCACAGACAGGGCCGTCTGGCGGGGAGCTGTTTTTT. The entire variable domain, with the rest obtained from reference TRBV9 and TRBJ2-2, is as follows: DSGVTQTPKHLITATGQRVTLRCSPRSGDLSVYWYQQSLDQGLQFLIQYYNGEERAKGNILERFSAQQFPDLHSELNLSSLELGDSALYFCASSSQTGPSGGELFFGEGSRLTVL.

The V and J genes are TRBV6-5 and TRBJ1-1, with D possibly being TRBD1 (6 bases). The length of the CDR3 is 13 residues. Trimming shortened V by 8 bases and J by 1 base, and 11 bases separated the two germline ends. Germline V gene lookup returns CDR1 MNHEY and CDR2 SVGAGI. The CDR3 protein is CASGRTANTEAFF. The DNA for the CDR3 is TGTGCCAGCGGAAGGACAGCGAACACTGAAGCTTTCTTT.

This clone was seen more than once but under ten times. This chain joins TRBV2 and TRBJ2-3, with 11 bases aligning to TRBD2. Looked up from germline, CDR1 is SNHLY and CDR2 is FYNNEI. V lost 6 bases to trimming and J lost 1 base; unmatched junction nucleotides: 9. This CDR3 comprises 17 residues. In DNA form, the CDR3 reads TGTGCCAGCAGCACTCTAGCGGGGGGTATCGGCACAGATACGCAGTATTTT. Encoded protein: CASSTLAGGIGTDTQYF. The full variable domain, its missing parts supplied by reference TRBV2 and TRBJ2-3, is EPEVTQTPSHQVTQMGQEVILRCVPISNHLYFYWYRQILGQKVEFLVSFYNNEISEKSEIFDDQFSVERPDGSNFTLKIRSTKLEDSAMYFCASSTLAGGIGTDTQYFGPGTRLTVL.

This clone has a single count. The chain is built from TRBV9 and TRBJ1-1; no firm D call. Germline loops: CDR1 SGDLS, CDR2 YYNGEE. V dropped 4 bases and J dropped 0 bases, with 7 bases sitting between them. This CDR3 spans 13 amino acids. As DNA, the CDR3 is TGTGCCAGCAGCCCCCAAATGAACACTGAAGCTTTCTTT. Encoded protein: CASSPQMNTEAFF.

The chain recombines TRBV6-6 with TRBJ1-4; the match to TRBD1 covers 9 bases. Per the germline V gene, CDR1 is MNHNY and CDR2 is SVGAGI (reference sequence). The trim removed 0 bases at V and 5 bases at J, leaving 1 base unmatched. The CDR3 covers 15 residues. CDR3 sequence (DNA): TGTGCCAGCAGTTACTCCGGGACAGGGAATGAAAAACTGTTTTTT. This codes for CASSYSGTGNEKLFF.

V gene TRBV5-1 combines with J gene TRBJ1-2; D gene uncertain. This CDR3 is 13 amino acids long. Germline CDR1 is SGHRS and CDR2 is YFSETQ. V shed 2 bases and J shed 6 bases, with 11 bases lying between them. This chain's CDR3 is CASSFTPGDGYTF. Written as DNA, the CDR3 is TGCGCCAGCAGCTTCACGCCAGGCGATGGCTACACCTTC.

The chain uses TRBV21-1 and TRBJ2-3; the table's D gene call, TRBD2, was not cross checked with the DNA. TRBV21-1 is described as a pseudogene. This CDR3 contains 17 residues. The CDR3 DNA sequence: TGTGCCAGCATCTACAAGCGGGGGAGCGTGGACACAGATACGCAGTATTTT. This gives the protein CASIYKRGSVDTDTQYF.

CDR3 sequence (DNA): TGTGCCAGCAGCTCGGAAGTAGCGGGGGCTTCCACAGATACGCAGTATTTT. Its protein is CASSSEVAGASTDTQYF. The gene calls are TRBV7-6 and TRBJ2-3, with 9 bases lining up with TRBD2. The V gene's germline CDR1 is SGHVS and CDR2 FNYEAQ. The CDR3 length is 17 residues. V was clipped by 4 bases and J by 2 bases; unmatched bases: 10.